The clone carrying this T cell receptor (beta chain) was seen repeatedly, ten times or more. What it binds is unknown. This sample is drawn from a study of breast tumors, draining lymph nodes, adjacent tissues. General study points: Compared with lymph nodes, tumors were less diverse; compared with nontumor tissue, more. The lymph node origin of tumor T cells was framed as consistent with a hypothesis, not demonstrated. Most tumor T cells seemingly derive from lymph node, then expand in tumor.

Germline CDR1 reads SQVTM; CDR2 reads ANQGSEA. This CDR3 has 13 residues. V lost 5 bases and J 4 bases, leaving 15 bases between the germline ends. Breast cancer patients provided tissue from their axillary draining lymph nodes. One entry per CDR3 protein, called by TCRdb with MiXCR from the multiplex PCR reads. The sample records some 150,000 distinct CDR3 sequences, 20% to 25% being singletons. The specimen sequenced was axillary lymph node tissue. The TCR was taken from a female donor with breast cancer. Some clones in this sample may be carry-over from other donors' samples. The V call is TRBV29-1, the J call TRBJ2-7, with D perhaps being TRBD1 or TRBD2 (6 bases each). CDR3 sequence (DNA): TGCAGCGTTAGGTTCCCGGGGGCTTACGAGCAGTACTTC. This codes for CSVRFPGAYEQYF.